This T cell receptor (beta chain) emerged from a study of shared clonotypes between healthy human individuals. Study-level background: Used for every donor were three CD4 naive, three CD4 memory, two CD8 naive and one CD8 memory plate.

The assay was immunoSEQ multiplex PCR, and TCRdb's table has in-frame clones only and misses some. This table holds about 2.1 million clones, just over 90% found once. This CDR3 comprises 14 residues. Deletions cut 5 bases from V and 6 bases from J, with 17 bases between. Germline V lookup: CDR1 SNHLY, CDR2 FYNNEI. Cells designated naive CD8 were CD45RO-negative and were positively selected for CCR7, with terminally differentiated effector memory CD45RA+ cells excluded. Sequenced material: naive CD8+ T cells from PBMCs. This chain links TRBV2 with TRBJ2-7; D ambiguous. This clonotype was obtained from a man between 18 and 35 years old in good health. Some clones in this sample may be carry-over from other donors' samples. This CDR3 reads CASSRKSLASEQYF. The CDR3 bases are TGTGCCAGCAGTCGTAAATCGTTGGCTTCCGAGCAGTACTTC. The whole variable domain, remainder taken from reference TRBV2 and TRBJ2-7, is EPEVTQTPSHQVTQMGQEVILRCVPISNHLYFYWYRQILGQKVEFLVSFYNNEISEKSEIFDDQFSVERPDGSNFTLKIRSTKLEDSAMYFCASSRKSLASEQYFGPGTRLTVT.